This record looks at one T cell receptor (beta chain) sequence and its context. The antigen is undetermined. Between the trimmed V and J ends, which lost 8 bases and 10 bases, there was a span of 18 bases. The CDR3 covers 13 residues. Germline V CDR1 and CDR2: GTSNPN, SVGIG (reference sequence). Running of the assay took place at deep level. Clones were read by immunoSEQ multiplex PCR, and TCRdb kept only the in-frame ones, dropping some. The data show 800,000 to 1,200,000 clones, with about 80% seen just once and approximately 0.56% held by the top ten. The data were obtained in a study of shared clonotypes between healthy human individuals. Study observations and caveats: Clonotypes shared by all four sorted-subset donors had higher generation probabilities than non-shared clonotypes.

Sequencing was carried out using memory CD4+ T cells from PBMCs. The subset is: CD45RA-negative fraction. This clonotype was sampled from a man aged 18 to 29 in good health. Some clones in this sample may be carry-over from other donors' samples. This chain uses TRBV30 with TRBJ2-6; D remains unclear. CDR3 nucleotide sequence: TGTGCCACCTTCGGACGAAGTAAAAACGTCCTGACTTTC. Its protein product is CATFGRSKNVLTF.